The 12 T cell receptor beta chains below come from one sample, sequenced in a study of identifying expanded T cells in peripheral blood. Assay used: immunoSEQ multiplex PCR; TCRdb lists only in-frame clones, some missing. The sample has more than 85,000 clones; 88% are singletons. What was sequenced was blood. Receptors were obtained from a person aged 18 to 75 in good health.

This chain uses TRBV10-2 with TRBJ1-2; D possibly corresponds to TRBD1 (6 bases). This CDR3 is built from 12 residues. V gave up 2 bases and J gave up 8 bases, with 9 bases separating them. Germline V lookup: CDR1 WSHSY, CDR2 SAAADI. The CDR3 DNA is TGCGCCAGCAGTGAGAGGGGGGAAGGCTACACCTTC. Translated: CASSERGEGYTF.

The chain joins TRBV7-2 to TRBJ1-1; D not certain. Germline values: CDR1 SGHTA, CDR2 FQGNSA. The V end lost 4 bases, the J end lost 1 base, and 10 bases lay between the germline ends. CDR3 length: 14 residues. CDR3: CASSWIQRNTEAFF. The DNA of the CDR3 is TGTGCCAGCAGCTGGATACAGAGGAACACTGAAGCTTTCTTT.

The CDR3 sequence is CANPHLPGAPGNTIYF. The CDR3 DNA sequence: TGCGCCAACCCTCACCTCCCAGGGGCTCCCGGAAACACCATATATTTT. The V gene is TRBV4-1, the J gene TRBJ1-3; TRBD1 might be the D (6 bases). CDR3 length equals 16 residues. Germline V gene data show CDR1 as MGHRA and CDR2 as YSYEKL. V was clipped by 10 bases and J by 4 bases, with 23 bases between them.

This clone was counted once. The V call is TRBV5-1, the J call TRBJ1-1; 11 nucleotides align to TRBD1. The germline gives CDR1 SGHRS, CDR2 YFSETQ. V shed 3 bases, J shed 7 bases, and the junction held 5 bases outside the gene matches. The length of the CDR3 is 14 residues. Here the CDR3 reads CASSYGTGGIEAFF. CDR3 bases: TGCGCCAGCAGCTACGGGACAGGGGGAATTGAAGCTTTCTTT.

This chain uses TRBV7-2 with TRBJ1-2, with a tentative D call TRBD1 (5 bases). The V gene lost 5 bases and the J gene lost 4 bases, with 14 bases spanning the gap. The CDR3 is made up of 14 amino acids. Per germline, CDR1 SGHTA and CDR2 FQGNSA. CDR3 sequence reads: CASSPGGSSYGYTF. The CDR3 bases are TGTGCCAGCAGCCCTGGGGGATCCTCCTATGGCTACACCTTC. Combining the CDR3 with reference TRBV7-2 and TRBJ1-2 gives the whole variable domain GAGVSQSPSNKVTEKGKDVELRCDPISGHTALYWYRQSLGQGLEFLIYFQGNSAPDKSGLPSDRFSAERTGGSVSTLTIQRTQQEDSAVYLCASSPGGSSYGYTFGSGTRLTVV.

The J gene is TRBJ1-5, the V gene TRBV7-9; 8 bases map to TRBD1. Germline V CDR1 and CDR2: SEHNR, FQNEAQ (reference sequence). CDR3 length: 14 residues. Trimming cost V 5 bases and J 3 bases; bases outside gene matches: 3. In nucleotides, the CDR3 is TGTGCCAGCAGCATGGGACAGGACAATCAGCCCCAGCATTTT. Translating it yields CASSMGQDNQPQHF.

The chain carries TRBV10-1 and TRBJ2-5, with a tentative D call TRBD2 (5 bases). Germline V gene data show CDR1 as WNHNN and CDR2 as SYGVQD (reference sequence). The CDR3 spans 13 residues. The V gene lost 6 bases and the J gene lost 11 bases, with 19 bases spanning the gap. CDR3 sequence: CASSDGLYTEQYF. The CDR3 DNA reads TGCGCCAGCAGCGACGGACTGTATACGGAGCAGTACTTC.

The chain is built from TRBV5-1 and TRBJ2-7; D perhaps matches TRBD1 (5 bases). Germline V lookup: CDR1 SGHRS, CDR2 YFSETQ. Trimming pared 2 bases from V and 3 bases from J, leaving 12 bases between. The CDR3 is 14 residues long. CDR3 nucleotides: TGCGCCAGCAGCTTTTTGACAGCTAACTACGAGCAGTACTTC. Amino acid sequence: CASSFLTANYEQYF.

The chain combines TRBV5-1 with TRBJ2-7, with D unresolved. CDR3 length: 15 residues. Per the germline V gene, CDR1 is SGHRS and CDR2 is YFSETQ. V was pared by 4 bases and J by 2 bases, with 16 bases between. The DNA of the CDR3 is TGCGCCAGCAGCACCCGGCCCCTTGGACCCTACGAGCAGTACTTC. Its translation is CASSTRPLGPYEQYF.

This rearrangement joins TRBV19 to TRBJ1-5, with 7 bases fitting TRBD1. Germline V gene lookup returns CDR1 LNHDA and CDR2 SQIVND (reference sequence). J was trimmed by 2 bases and V by 5 bases; bases with no gene match: 6. The CDR3 sequence is 15 residues long. CDR3 sequence reads: CASSPGQIGNQPQHF. The CDR3 nucleotides read TGTGCCAGTAGTCCGGGACAGATAGGCAATCAGCCCCAGCATTTT.

In this sample, this clone is medium-sized. CDR3: CASSSDRGKSPLHF. The CDR3 nucleotides are TGTGCCAGCAGCTCGGACAGGGGTAAATCACCCCTCCACTTT. This rearrangement joins TRBV5-4 to TRBJ1-6; 9 positions agree with TRBD1. Trimming cost V 3 bases and J 10 bases; bases outside gene matches: 5. CDR1 SGHNT and CDR2 YYREEE come from the germline V gene (reference sequence). The CDR3 runs to 14 residues. Together with reference TRBV5-4 and TRBJ1-6, the CDR3 gives the full variable domain: ETGVTQSPTHLIKTRGQQVTLRCSSQSGHNTVSWYQQALGQGPQFIFQYYREEENGRGNFPPRFSGLQFPNYSSELNVNALELDDSALYLCASSSDRGKSPLHFGNGTRLTVT.

The chain uses TRBV6-6 and TRBJ1-2; D possibly corresponds to TRBD1 (6 bases). Germline V lookup: CDR1 MNHNY, CDR2 SVGAGI (reference sequence). This CDR3 is built from 11 residues. V lost 6 bases to trimming and J lost 6 bases, with 8 bases between them. The CDR3 sequence is CASSYRDGYTF. CDR3 in DNA: TGTGCCAGCAGCTACAGGGATGGCTACACCTTC.